This T cell receptor beta chain stems from a study of cytomegalovirus exposure and HLA in healthy donors. Whole-study context: The 120 validation repertoires and the approximately 690 first-cohort repertoires shared a platform, a later analysis reported.

The assay was immunoSEQ multiplex PCR, and TCRdb's table has in-frame clones only and misses some. This sample has around 250,000 clones, with 90% found just once. V lost 0 bases and J 3 bases, leaving 11 bases between the germline ends. The CDR3 is made up of 15 amino acids. Germline values: CDR1 LNHNV, CDR2 YYDKDF (reference sequence). The receptor's source is a woman between 18 and 29 years old in good health and CMV-seronegative. The V call is TRBV15, the J call TRBJ1-2; D unresolved. Sample: PBMCs. The chain's CDR3 is CATSRDPTPYYGYTF. The CDR3 DNA sequence: TGTGCCACCAGCAGAGATCCCACACCATACTATGGCTACACCTTC.